Below are 28 T cell receptor beta chains sequenced from a single sample in a study of shared clonotypes between healthy human individuals. The table came from immunoSEQ multiplex PCR; TCRdb's copy has only in-frame clones and leaves some out. Among about 2.4 million clones listed, approximately 92% were seen once. The sequenced material came from naive CD4+ T cells sorted from blood. Subset reported: CD45RA+ positively selected. The receptors stem from a man between 18 and 35 years old in good health.

The chain employs TRBV30 and TRBJ1-2; 8 positions agree with TRBD1. CDR3 length equals 14 residues. The germline V gene encodes CDR1 GTSNPN and CDR2 SVGIG (reference sequence). After removal of 2 bases from V and 8 bases from J, the junction contained 10 bases not matched to a gene. The CDR3 reads CAWSLAGGAGGYTF. The CDR3 coding sequence is TGTGCCTGGAGTCTGGCAGGGGGCGCAGGGGGCTACACCTTC.

V usage is TRBV18 and J usage is TRBJ2-2; D possibly corresponds to TRBD1 (5 bases). Germline assignment: CDR1 KGHSH and CDR2 LQKENI. V dropped 3 bases and J dropped 4 bases, with 15 bases sitting between them. The CDR3 contains 16 residues. In DNA, the CDR3 is TGTGCCAGCTCACCCCCCGGCAGGGTCATCACCGGGGAGCTGTTTTTT. It translates to CASSPPGRVITGELFF.

The chain uses TRBV6-1 and TRBJ2-7; D call uncertain. Looked up from germline, CDR1 is MNHNS and CDR2 is SASEGT. V was pared by 0 bases and J by 2 bases, with 8 bases between. CDR3 length: 14 residues. The CDR3 DNA reads TGTGCCAGCAGTGAAGCAGGCAAAGCCTACGAGCAGTACTTC. The encoded protein is CASSEAGKAYEQYF.

The rearrangement joins TRBV9 to TRBJ1-2; possibly TRBD1 for D (6 bases). Trimming cost V 5 bases and J 5 bases, with 13 bases left between them. Germline V gene sequence: CDR1 SGDLS, CDR2 YYNGEE. CDR3 length: 13 residues. This CDR3 reads CASSMGGAYGYTF. CDR3 nucleotide sequence: TGTGCCAGCAGTATGGGGGGCGCGTATGGCTACACCTTC.

Regarding this clone: This sample also contains other DNA sequences that code for the same CDR3. The genes are TRBV9 and TRBJ2-1; unclear D gene. The CDR3 has 11 residues. Germline V gene sequence: CDR1 SGDLS, CDR2 YYNGEE. V was trimmed by 2 bases and J by 7 bases, leaving 4 bases between them. CDR3 region: CASSVANEQFF. The CDR3 DNA follows: TGTGCCAGCAGCGTTGCAAATGAGCAGTTCTTC.

The chain joins TRBV7-9 to TRBJ1-2, with D hard to call. Germline assignment: CDR1 SEHNR and CDR2 FQNEAQ (reference sequence). The CDR3 loop spans 16 amino acids. V shed 2 bases and J shed 6 bases, with 19 bases lying between them. CDR3 residues: CASSLIGGAVMDGYTF. The DNA of the CDR3 is TGTGCCAGCAGCTTAATCGGCGGCGCGGTGATGGATGGCTACACCTTC.

The chain links TRBV10-3 to TRBJ1-4, with unresolved D. Between the trimmed V and J ends, which lost 4 bases and 4 bases, there was a span of 10 bases. Per germline, CDR1 ENHRY and CDR2 SYGVKD. The CDR3 has 14 amino acids. The CDR3: CAISVAGVNEKLFF. The DNA for the CDR3 is TGTGCCATCAGTGTAGCAGGAGTTAATGAAAAACTGTTTTTT.

The table lists this clone with a count of one. The V gene is TRBV25-1, the J gene TRBJ2-5; D gene ambiguous. Germline V lookup: CDR1 MGHDK, CDR2 SYGVNS. V shed 1 base and J shed 6 bases, with 6 bases lying between them. The CDR3 is 12 residues long. CDR3 loop: CASSEFPQTQYF. For the CDR3, the DNA is TGTGCCAGCAGTGAATTTCCGCAGACCCAGTACTTC.

The gene calls are TRBV7-6 and TRBJ1-4, with 12 positions matching TRBD1. In germline, CDR1 is SGHVS, CDR2 FNYEAQ. The trim removed 6 bases at V and 4 bases at J, leaving 15 bases unmatched. The CDR3 covers 19 residues. The CDR3 sequence: CASSLGTGGVGPGNEKLFF. In DNA, the CDR3 is TGTGCCAGCAGTCTGGGGACAGGGGGCGTGGGACCGGGTAATGAAAAACTGTTTTTT.

The gene calls are TRBV19 and TRBJ2-1; perhaps TRBD1 as D (6 bases). This CDR3 is 15 amino acids long. V was trimmed by 6 bases and J by 3 bases, leaving 15 bases between them. Germline assignment: CDR1 LNHDA and CDR2 SQIVND (reference sequence). The CDR3 protein is CASSRQGIGYNEQFF. CDR3 DNA: TGTGCCAGTAGCAGGCAGGGGATAGGCTACAATGAGCAGTTCTTC.

In nucleotides, the CDR3 is TGTGCCAGCAGCTTACAGCGCGATCAGCCCCAGCATTTT. This sequence encodes CASSLQRDQPQHF. The chain uses TRBV7-2 and TRBJ1-5, with no clear D. V was clipped by 2 bases and J by 5 bases, with 7 bases between them. CDR3 length: 13 amino acids. Germline values: CDR1 SGHTA, CDR2 FQGNSA.

V gene TRBV18 combines with J gene TRBJ2-1; no clear D gene. This CDR3 comprises 13 residues. The germline V gene encodes CDR1 KGHSH and CDR2 LQKENI. V was pared by 3 bases and J by 10 bases, with 13 bases between. CDR3 nucleotide sequence: TGTGCCAGCTCACCGAATCGAGAGAACGAGCAGTTCTTC. It translates to CASSPNRENEQFF.

The count of this clone is one. The chain combines TRBV30 with TRBJ2-3; TRBD2 agrees at 9 bases. Unmatched junction bases numbered 8, after V lost 3 bases and J lost 4 bases. Germline V gene sequence: CDR1 GTSNPN, CDR2 SVGIG (reference sequence). The CDR3 is 15 amino acids. The CDR3 DNA sequence: TGTGCCTGGAGGGGGCTAGCGGGGCGGGCAGATACGCAGTATTTT. It specifies CAWRGLAGRADTQYF.

This chain joins TRBV6-1 and TRBJ1-1; TRBD1 matches 7 bases. V trimming: 8 bases; J trimming: 2 bases; junction bases outside the gene matches: 5. This CDR3 comprises 13 residues. Germline-derived CDR1 and CDR2 are MNHNS and SASEGT. The CDR3: CASGGQSNTEAFF. Written as DNA, the CDR3 is TGTGCCAGCGGGGGACAGTCCAACACTGAAGCTTTCTTT.

The V gene is TRBV14, the J gene TRBJ2-1; no definite D call. Trimming shortened V by 6 bases and J by 0 bases, and 9 bases separated the two germline ends. The V gene's germline CDR1 is SGHDN and CDR2 FVKESK. The CDR3 sequence is 14 residues long. CDR3 protein: CASSRVSSYNEQFF. In DNA form, the CDR3 reads TGTGCCAGCAGTCGAGTTAGCTCCTACAATGAGCAGTTCTTC.

This chain connects TRBV7-2 to TRBJ1-4; 7 positions agree with TRBD1. Germline V gene sequence: CDR1 SGHTA, CDR2 FQGNSA. The J segment lost 4 bases and the V segment lost 5 bases, leaving 7 bases of the junction unmatched. This CDR3 comprises 15 residues. CDR3 sequence reads: CASSRRTGFNEKLFF. The CDR3 DNA follows: TGTGCCAGCAGCCGACGGACAGGCTTTAATGAAAAACTGTTTTTT.

Turning to this clone: The identical CDR3 is also encoded by other nucleotide sequences in the sample. The chain links TRBV5-1 to TRBJ1-1; tentative D call: TRBD1 (5 bases). The ends were cut back, 4 bases at V and 1 base at J, with 8 bases in the middle. There are 13 residues in the CDR3. Germline V CDR1 and CDR2: SGHRS, YFSETQ. The CDR3 here is CASSTGGNTEAFF. CDR3 DNA sequence: TGCGCCAGCAGCACGGGGGGGAACACTGAAGCTTTCTTT.

This chain connects TRBV27 to TRBJ2-2, with 7 bases identical to TRBD1. The CDR3 is 14 residues long. Germline V CDR1 and CDR2: MNHEY, SMNVEV (reference sequence). V trimming: 4 bases; J trimming: 4 bases; junction bases outside the gene matches: 3. The CDR3 loop reads CASSSGTATGELFF. As DNA, the CDR3 is TGTGCCAGCAGTTCAGGGACAGCCACCGGGGAGCTGTTTTTT.

The gene calls are TRBV7-9 and TRBJ1-6, with D hard to call. The germline V gene encodes CDR1 SEHNR and CDR2 FQNEAQ (reference sequence). The CDR3 spans 18 residues. With 4 bases removed from V and 5 bases from J, the gap between germline ends came to 21 bases. The CDR3 region is CASSSPGFRASNNSPLHF. The CDR3 DNA is TGTGCCAGCAGCTCCCCGGGCTTTAGGGCTTCAAATAATTCACCCCTCCACTTT.

The chain carries TRBV7-9 and TRBJ1-4, with D possibly being TRBD1 (5 bases). Germline V CDR1 and CDR2: SEHNR, FQNEAQ (reference sequence). The CDR3 length is 15 residues. V lost 6 bases and J lost 0, with 11 bases in between. For the CDR3, the DNA is TGTGCCAGCAGTCTACAAGGGGCAACTAATGAAAAACTGTTTTTT. This gives the protein CASSLQGATNEKLFF. Using reference TRBV7-9 and TRBJ1-4 for the parts outside the CDR3, the full variable domain is DTGVSQNPRHKITKRGQNVTFRCDPISEHNRLYWYRQTLGQGPEFLTYFQNEAQLEKSRLLSDRFSAERPKGSFSTLEIQRTEQGDSAMYLCASSLQGATNEKLFFGSGTQLSVL.

V usage is TRBV5-4 and J usage is TRBJ1-6; the D gene is possibly TRBD1 (5 bases). CDR1 and CDR2 (germline): SGHNT, YYREEE (reference sequence). The CDR3 spans 16 residues. The V and J ends lost 1 base and 5 bases respectively, with 13 bases between them. The CDR3 DNA sequence: TGTGCCAGCAGCTTGTACCGGGGCGCGGATAATTCACCCCTCCACTTT. Translation gives CASSLYRGADNSPLHF.

The rearrangement joins TRBV5-1 to TRBJ2-2; possible D gene TRBD1, 6 bases. The CDR3 has 15 amino acids. With 6 bases removed from V and 2 bases from J, the gap between germline ends came to 14 bases. CDR1 and CDR2 (germline): SGHRS, YFSETQ. In DNA, the CDR3 is TGCGCCAGCAAGCCCCAGGACAGTAACACCGGGGAGCTGTTTTTT. As protein: CASKPQDSNTGELFF.

As DNA, the CDR3 is TGTGCCAGCAAATTTACAAGGAATTCACCCCTCCACTTT. Its protein is CASKFTRNSPLHF. This chain connects TRBV28 to TRBJ1-6; D is unclear. Germline assignment: CDR1 MDHEN and CDR2 SYDVKM. V lost 7 bases and J lost 7, with 11 bases in between. This CDR3 region has 13 residues.

This clone has only a few counts. An end of the junction differs from the germline gene, which may be a read error. This chain links TRBV18 with TRBJ2-7, with D perhaps TRBD1 or TRBD2 (5 bases each). The CDR3 is 15 residues long. Germline V gene lookup returns CDR1 KGHSH and CDR2 LQKENI. CDR3: CASSPQRQGTAEQYF. CDR3 nucleotide sequence: TGTGCCAGCTCCCCACAGCGGCAGGGTACTGCCGAGCAGTACTTC.

The rearrangement links TRBV6-6 to TRBJ2-7; 7 bases agree with TRBD1. The V and J ends lost 7 bases and 1 base, in that order; junction bases with no gene match: 4. The CDR3 is made up of 13 amino acids. Germline V gene data show CDR1 as MNHNY and CDR2 as SVGAGI (reference sequence). The CDR3 is CASKPGQSYEQYF. The CDR3 DNA is TGTGCCAGCAAACCGGGACAGTCCTACGAGCAGTACTTC.

There are a few counts of this clone. This sequence joins TRBV30 and TRBJ1-5; unclear D gene. The CDR3 runs 14 residues. V lost 2 bases to trimming and J lost 2 bases, with 10 bases between them. In germline, CDR1 is GTSNPN, CDR2 SVGIG (reference sequence). CDR3 nucleotides: TGTGCCTGGAGTACCGGAGAGGGCAATCAGCCCCAGCATTTT. As protein: CAWSTGEGNQPQHF.

The chain recombines TRBV7-2 with TRBJ1-4, with a tentative D call TRBD1 (6 bases). Germline values: CDR1 SGHTA, CDR2 FQGNSA. Trimming pared 2 bases from V and 9 bases from J, leaving 19 bases between. This CDR3 spans 16 amino acids. The CDR3 sequence is CASSLYGTPGIQKLFF. In nucleotides, the CDR3 is TGTGCCAGCAGCTTATACGGGACACCTGGGATTCAAAAACTGTTTTTT.

The chain uses TRBV2 and TRBJ2-7; TRBD2 aligns across 9 bases. J lost 0 bases, V lost 6 bases, and 6 bases had no gene match. The CDR3 sequence is 15 residues long. Germline V lookup: CDR1 SNHLY, CDR2 FYNNEI. CDR3 loop: CASSFQTSGSYEQYF. The DNA of the CDR3 is TGTGCCAGCAGCTTCCAGACTAGCGGCTCCTACGAGCAGTACTTC.